The clone carrying this TCR beta chain was counted only a few times. No antigen is known for it. The source of the sample is a study of identical twins. In TCRdb, the 5' RACE reads were re-called with MiXCR into one record per CDR3 protein. The data contain roughly 230,000 distinct CDR3 sequences, about 8.3% of them seen just once; the ten biggest clones take up roughly 3.1%. Study results and limitations: In cord blood, abundant beta clonotypes had fewer insertions; memory showed no trend.

The CDR3 has 15 residues. Germline V CDR1 and CDR2: LNHNV, YYDKDF (reference sequence). V shed 0 bases and J shed 5 bases, with 13 bases lying between them. In addition, the sample was reused for a study of yellow fever vaccine responses in identical twins. That paper adds: Twins reportedly mounted vaccine T cell responses that seemed partly convergent, partly personalized.

The specimen was CD8+ T cells sorted from blood. The sequence was obtained from a woman aged 18-29 years in good health. This chain connects TRBV15 to TRBJ1-2; no clear D gene. The CDR3 region has the DNA TGTGCCACCAGCAGAGAAGGTGCGGACGGATATGGCTACACCTTC. It yields the protein CATSREGADGYGYTF.